The clone carrying this T cell receptor (beta chain) was picked up a small number of times. No antigen is known for it. Germline V gives CDR1 SGHRS, CDR2 YFSETQ. There are 15 residues in the CDR3. J gave up 3 bases and V 4 bases, and 5 bases lay outside the gene matches. Amplification by 5'RACE using constant-segment primers produced TCR alpha and TCR beta cDNA libraries that carried sample barcodes and UMIs. TCRdb recomputed calls from the 5' RACE reads with MiXCR, one row per CDR3 protein. Of around 420,000 distinct CDR3 sequences in the sample, roughly 26% were seen once. This record belongs to a study of T-cell memory formation after mild COVID-19. Looking at the study overall: TCR clusters were largely donor specific.

Study-wide points: That cross-reactive memory joined was suggested by some responding clones appearing in pre-infection memory. While clones contracting from day 15 to 85 were balanced between CD4 and CD8, later expanders leaned CD4+.

The source of this sequence is an adult woman who had mild COVID-19 (a few samples of this study predate the infection). Cell type and time point are not known. This chain uses TRBV5-1 with TRBJ2-3; 10 nucleotides line up with TRBD1. Material for sequencing was PBMCs or a T cell subset sorted from them (not recorded which). The CDR3 DNA reads as TGCGCCAGCAGCCAGAGACAGGGGGCAACAGATACGCAGTATTTT. Translation: CASSQRQGATDTQYF. Drawing the rest from reference TRBV5-1 and TRBJ2-3, the complete variable domain is KAGVTQTPRYLIKTRGQQVTLSCSPISGHRSVSWYQQTPGQGLQFLFEYFSETQRNKGNFPGRFSGRQFSNSRSEMNVSTLELGDSALYLCASSQRQGATDTQYFGPGTRLTVL.